The T cell receptor (beta chain) described here comes from a study of siplizumab effects on memory and regulatory T cells. Only in-frame clones appear in the TCRdb table, and some are missing; sequencing was by immunoSEQ multiplex PCR. The repertoire holds around 65,000 clones, with roughly 85% as singletons. Trimming shortened V by 2 bases and J by 5 bases, and 13 bases separated the two germline ends. The V gene's germline CDR1 is SEHNR and CDR2 FQNEAQ (reference sequence). The CDR3 has 15 residues. This clonotype originated in a human donor in good health. The sample was memory CD4+ T cells sorted from blood. The chain employs TRBV7-9 and TRBJ2-1, with D perhaps matching TRBD2 (7 bases). Here the CDR3 DNA reads TGTGCCAGCAGCTTACCGGGGGGCATAAACAATGAGCAGTTCTTC. This translates into CASSLPGGINNEQFF.